This passage covers 2 T cell receptor beta chains from one sample sequenced in a study of blood T cell repertoires in COVID-19. The table came from immunoSEQ multiplex PCR; TCRdb's copy has only in-frame clones and leaves some out. Among almost 250,000 clones listed, about 87% were seen once. The sample comprised PBMCs or T cells enriched from blood (not recorded which). Receptors were obtained from a woman in her forties or fifties who had recovered from COVID-19.

V usage is TRBV5-1 and J usage is TRBJ2-3; D is unclear. V gave up 0 bases and J gave up 3 bases, with 11 bases separating them. The germline gives CDR1 SGHRS, CDR2 YFSETQ. The CDR3 is made up of 15 amino acids. DNA for the CDR3: TGCGCCAGCAGCTTGGCCGGTGGTTGGACAGATACGCAGTATTTT. This sequence encodes CASSLAGGWTDTQYF.

Concerning this clone: Other DNA sequences of this sample code for an identical CDR3. The V call is TRBV27, the J call TRBJ1-1; the D is unclear. Trimming shortened V by 2 bases and J by 1 base, and 5 bases separated the two germline ends. Germline V gene lookup returns CDR1 MNHEY and CDR2 SMNVEV (reference sequence). CDR3 size: 13 residues. The CDR3 reads CASSLRENTEAFF. The CDR3 DNA reads TGTGCCAGCAGTTTACGGGAGAACACTGAAGCTTTCTTT.